This entry lists 31 T cell receptor beta chains sequenced from one sample in a study of vaccination effects on CD4 cells after COVID-19. Researchers isolated CD4+ T cells once approximately 10 days of culture had elapsed. Repertoires were generated with immunoSEQ multiplex PCR, while TCRdb's copy carries only in-frame clones and drops some. This sample carries tens of thousands of clones, 65% to 70% of them seen once, and the ten largest clones take under 4.5%. No antigen is known for these receptors. Here the sequenced sample was CD4+ T cells from PBMCs cultured without peptide, taken before COVID-19 vaccination. The source is a human donor who received a COVID-19 vaccine.

The genes are TRBV7-9 and TRBJ1-2; 12 bases are a match to TRBD1. The junction had 4 bases not matched to a gene; V was cut back by 5 bases and J by 3 bases. This CDR3 is built from 15 residues. Germline-derived CDR1 and CDR2 are SEHNR and FQNEAQ (reference sequence). CDR3 DNA sequence: TGTGCCAGCAGCCCGGGACAGGGGGCTGACTATGGCTACACCTTC. Translation gives CASSPGQGADYGYTF.

This clone was detected only a few times. The rearrangement links TRBV3-1 (or the pseudogene TRBV3-2) to TRBJ1-2; D is ambiguous. CDR1 is LGHDT and CDR2 is YNNKEL in the germline V gene (reference sequence). CDR3 size: 12 residues. Trimming removed 6 bases from V and 3 bases from J, with 8 bases in between. The DNA of the CDR3 is TGTGCCAGCAGATCGCTCGACTATGGCTACACCTTC. It is translated as CASRSLDYGYTF.

The CDR3 DNA follows: TGTGCCAGCAGCTTCTACCACATCTCTCGACTAGCGGGTGCCAAAAACATTCAGTACTTC. Amino acids: CASSFYHISRLAGAKNIQYF. The chain combines TRBV11-3 with TRBJ2-4, with 10 bases aligning to TRBD2. Per germline, CDR1 SGHNT and CDR2 YENEEA. This CDR3 is 20 amino acids long. V dropped 3 bases and J dropped 1; count of bases not matched to a gene: 15.

V is TRBV18 and J is TRBJ1-5; D is unclear. Germline V lookup: CDR1 KGHSH, CDR2 LQKENI. V was clipped by 2 bases and J by 0 bases, with 8 bases between them. There are 15 residues in the CDR3. In nucleotides, the CDR3 is TGTGCCAGCTCACCAAGGCGGTTTAGCAATCAGCCCCAGCATTTT. Translation: CASSPRRFSNQPQHF.

This sequence joins TRBV5-4 and TRBJ2-1, with D unresolved. Per germline, CDR1 SGHNT and CDR2 YYREEE (reference sequence). Trimming took off 4 bases at V and 3 bases at J, with 14 bases between the two ends. This CDR3 is 15 amino acids long. CDR3 coding DNA: TGTGCCAGCAGCGTGGGTGGCGGCTTCTACAATGAGCAGTTCTTC. As protein: CASSVGGGFYNEQFF. Using reference TRBV5-4 and TRBJ2-1 for the parts outside the CDR3, the full variable domain is ETGVTQSPTHLIKTRGQQVTLRCSSQSGHNTVSWYQQALGQGPQFIFQYYREEENGRGNFPPRFSGLQFPNYSSELNVNALELDDSALYLCASSVGGGFYNEQFFGPGTRLTVL.

This clone was seen only a few times. The rearrangement joins TRBV5-8 to TRBJ1-2; D gene ambiguous. The V and J ends lost 0 bases and 4 bases respectively, with 7 bases between them. Germline CDR1 SGHTS, CDR2 YDEGEE. CDR3 length equals 13 residues. The CDR3, as DNA: TGTGCCAGCAGCTTGGTGCCAGTCTATGGCTACACCTTC. This encodes CASSLVPVYGYTF.

The chain is built from TRBV6-6 and TRBJ1-1; a weak D match, TRBD1 (6 bases). Looked up from germline, CDR1 is MNHNY and CDR2 is SVGAGI (reference sequence). The CDR3 sequence is 15 residues long. V was clipped by 0 bases and J by 4 bases, with 12 bases between them. CDR3 DNA: TGTGCCAGCAGTTACTCGTCAGGGGTAGGCACTGAAGCTTTCTTT. Translation gives CASSYSSGVGTEAFF.

The chain joins TRBV15 to TRBJ2-7; 8 nucleotides align to TRBD1. Trimming removed 0 bases from V and 3 bases from J; junction bases left unmatched: 4. This CDR3 is 15 amino acids long. Germline V gene lookup returns CDR1 LNHNV and CDR2 YYDKDF (reference sequence). This CDR3 reads CATSRDLDRVYEQYF. CDR3 DNA sequence: TGTGCCACCAGCAGAGATCTGGACAGGGTCTACGAGCAGTACTTC.

This clone was seen only a few times. The chain has TRBV27 and TRBJ2-3, with 7 bases lining up with TRBD2. Germline CDR1 MNHEY, CDR2 SMNVEV (reference sequence). The CDR3 sequence is 16 residues long. J gave up 1 base and V 5 bases, and 9 bases lay outside the gene matches. In nucleotides, the CDR3 is TGTGCCAGCAGTCCCTCTAGCGGCCAACGCACAGATACGCAGTATTTT. It yields the protein CASSPSSGQRTDTQYF.

The chain is built from TRBV5-1 and TRBJ2-7; 9 bases align to TRBD1. The CDR3 loop spans 14 amino acids. Trimming took 5 bases from V and 1 from J; bases not matched to a gene: 4. Per germline, CDR1 SGHRS and CDR2 YFSETQ. CDR3 loop: CASRVGTGSYEQYF. DNA for the CDR3: TGCGCCAGCAGGGTCGGGACAGGGTCCTACGAGCAGTACTTC.

The chain couples TRBV5-1 to TRBJ1-5; D gene unclear. The CDR3 covers 12 residues. Looked up from germline, CDR1 is SGHRS and CDR2 is YFSETQ. Trimming took 0 bases from V and 5 from J, leaving 3 bases between them. CDR3 protein: CASSLVDQPQHF. CDR3 DNA: TGCGCCAGCAGCTTGGTTGATCAGCCCCAGCATTTT.

This rearrangement joins TRBV6-5 to TRBJ1-2, with 7 bases that match TRBD1. V was pared by 2 bases and J by 4 bases, with 4 bases of the junction left unmatched. From germline, CDR1 is MNHEY and CDR2 SVGAGI. This CDR3 has 14 residues. The CDR3 nucleotides are TGTGCCAGCAGTTACCAGACAGGGACCTATGGCTACACCTTC. It is translated as CASSYQTGTYGYTF.

The gene calls are TRBV11-3 and TRBJ1-1, with 7 nucleotides matching TRBD1. V was pared by 8 bases and J by 4 bases, with 7 bases of the junction left unmatched. The germline CDR1 and CDR2 sequences are SGHNT and YENEEA. CDR3 size: 13 residues. In nucleotides, the CDR3 is TGTGCCAGCGGAGACAGGGCATCCACTGAAGCTTTCTTT. Amino acids: CASGDRASTEAFF.

This rearrangement joins TRBV6-2 or TRBV6-3 to TRBJ1-6; perhaps TRBD1 as D (5 bases). V lost 4 bases and J 9 bases, leaving 25 bases between the germline ends. The CDR3 runs 18 residues. CDR1 and CDR2 (germline): MNHEY, SVGEGT. CDR3 sequence (DNA): TGTGCCAGCAGTTTTGATCGGGGGTTACACCTTGGTGGTTCACCCCTCCACTTT. Translating gives CASSFDRGLHLGGSPLHF.

This chain joins TRBV3-1 (or the pseudogene TRBV3-2) and TRBJ2-2, with 7 bases aligning to TRBD1. The length of the CDR3 is 15 residues. From germline, CDR1 is LGHDT and CDR2 YNNKEL (reference sequence). The V segment lost 5 bases and the J segment 1 base; nucleotides outside the gene matches: 4. This chain's CDR3 is CASSTRTGNTGELFF. CDR3 DNA sequence: TGTGCCAGCAGCACCCGGACAGGGAACACCGGGGAGCTGTTTTTT.

The rearrangement uses TRBV5-1 and TRBJ1-2; 8 nucleotides line up with TRBD1. Germline V gene data show CDR1 as SGHRS and CDR2 as YFSETQ. The CDR3 runs to 14 residues. V was clipped by 4 bases and J by 8 bases; unmatched bases: 10. CDR3: CASSMDRAEGGYTF. CDR3 sequence (DNA): TGCGCCAGCAGCATGGACAGGGCCGAGGGGGGCTACACCTTC.

This clone was counted between two and nine times. The V gene is TRBV25-1, the J gene TRBJ2-5; 7 bases line up with TRBD1. V lost 6 bases to trimming and J lost 5 bases; unmatched junction nucleotides: 18. Looked up from germline, CDR1 is MGHDK and CDR2 is SYGVNS. This CDR3 has 17 residues. CDR3 protein: CASSGNRGRYIGETQYF. CDR3 DNA: TGTGCCAGCAGCGGGAACAGGGGCCGCTACATAGGGGAGACCCAGTACTTC.

The V gene is TRBV6-5, the J gene TRBJ2-7, with D possibly TRBD2 on 6 matching bases. CDR1 and CDR2 (germline): MNHEY, SVGAGI. Trimming took 0 bases from V and 0 from J, leaving 12 bases between them. The CDR3 length is 16 residues. CDR3 sequence reads: CASSYSPGRSSYEQYF. The DNA for the CDR3 is TGTGCCAGCAGTTACTCCCCAGGGAGGAGCTCCTACGAGCAGTACTTC.

The chain has TRBV4-1 and TRBJ2-4, with 9 bases that match TRBD1. Germline V lookup: CDR1 MGHRA, CDR2 YSYEKL. This CDR3 comprises 15 residues. The trim removed 0 bases at V and 7 bases at J, leaving 4 bases unmatched. The DNA of the CDR3 is TGCGCCAGCAGCCAAGAGGGACAGGGAAATAACATTCAGTACTTC. It codes for CASSQEGQGNNIQYF.

This chain uses TRBV6-5 with TRBJ1-4; D gene ambiguous. CDR1 is MNHEY and CDR2 is SVGAGI in the germline V gene. The CDR3 is 14 residues long. Trimming cost V 6 bases and J 1 base, with 9 bases left between them. The CDR3 region has the DNA TGTGCCAGCAGAGGTTCACAAACTAATGAAAAACTGTTTTTT. It encodes CASRGSQTNEKLFF.

The table lists this clone with a count of one. The J gene is TRBJ1-2, the V gene TRBV29-1; 7 bases agree with TRBD1. V shed 3 bases, J shed 5 bases, and the junction held 12 bases outside the gene matches. Germline values: CDR1 SQVTM, CDR2 ANQGSEA. The CDR3 is made up of 15 amino acids. The CDR3 reads CSVDSRGATGYGYTF. In DNA form, the CDR3 reads TGCAGCGTTGATTCCAGGGGGGCCACTGGGTATGGCTACACCTTC.

V is TRBV7-9 and J is TRBJ1-4; D is perhaps TRBD1 (5 bases). With 5 bases removed from V and 6 bases from J, the gap between germline ends came to 16 bases. Germline V lookup: CDR1 SEHNR, CDR2 FQNEAQ (reference sequence). This CDR3 is 15 amino acids long. CDR3 sequence: CASSPHPAGHEKLFF. The CDR3 bases are TGTGCCAGCAGCCCGCACCCCGCGGGACATGAAAAACTGTTTTTT.

V is TRBV28 and J is TRBJ1-5, with unresolved D. CDR3 length: 14 residues. CDR1 is MDHEN and CDR2 is SYDVKM in the germline V gene. The V gene lost 3 bases and the J gene lost 6 bases, with 12 bases spanning the gap. Here the CDR3 DNA reads TGTGCCAGCAGTTTTTTTCTGGGGTTTCAGCCCCAGCATTTT. It encodes CASSFFLGFQPQHF.

CDR3 in DNA: TGTGCCAGCAGCTTGACAGGGGCCACCGGGGAGCTGTTTTTT. The encoded protein is CASSLTGATGELFF. This chain connects TRBV5-4 to TRBJ2-2; 7 nucleotides line up with TRBD1. The CDR3 is 14 residues long. V shed 1 base, J shed 4 bases, and the junction held 1 base outside the gene matches. Germline V lookup: CDR1 SGHNT, CDR2 YYREEE (reference sequence).

The chain has TRBV2 and TRBJ1-2; a weak D match, TRBD1 (5 bases). Per the germline V gene, CDR1 is SNHLY and CDR2 is FYNNEI. Trimming shortened V by 2 bases and J by 3 bases, and 16 bases separated the two germline ends. The CDR3 covers 16 residues. DNA of the CDR3: TGTGCCAGCAGTGAACCAAACAGGATAGGGGACTATGGCTACACCTTC. It specifies CASSEPNRIGDYGYTF. The full variable domain, rest sourced from reference TRBV2 and TRBJ1-2, is EPEVTQTPSHQVTQMGQEVILRCVPISNHLYFYWYRQILGQKVEFLVSFYNNEISEKSEIFDDQFSVERPDGSNFTLKIRSTKLEDSAMYFCASSEPNRIGDYGYTFGSGTRLTVV.

This clone was seen a handful of times. The chain combines TRBV6-5 with TRBJ1-2, with D possibly matching TRBD1 (6 bases). Germline values: CDR1 MNHEY, CDR2 SVGAGI. The V end was cut by 7 bases, the J end by 7 bases, with 13 bases between. The CDR3 loop spans 12 amino acids. In nucleotides, the CDR3 is TGTGCCAGCACGGTTGGCAGGGGTGGCTACACCTTC. This sequence encodes CASTVGRGGYTF.

The CDR3, as DNA: TGTGCCAGCAGTATCAAGACAGGGGGTAATGAAAAACTGTTTTTT. Protein sequence: CASSIKTGGNEKLFF. The V and J genes are TRBV14 and TRBJ1-4; 9 bases match TRBD1. This CDR3 contains 15 residues. The V gene end was trimmed by 6 bases and the J gene end by 4 bases; junction bases not matched to a gene: 6. Germline CDR1 reads SGHDN; CDR2 reads FVKESK.

The chain carries TRBV5-6 and TRBJ2-5; a possible D gene is TRBD2 (6 bases). Trimming cost V 2 bases and J 5 bases, with 13 bases left between them. CDR1 is SGHDT, CDR2 YYEEEE, per germline. This CDR3 has 14 amino acids. Here the CDR3 reads CASSLKASEETQYF. The CDR3, as DNA: TGTGCCAGCAGCTTAAAGGCTAGCGAGGAGACCCAGTACTTC.

This clone was observed a few times. The V and J genes are TRBV19 and TRBJ1-2, with a tentative D call TRBD1 (5 bases). Trimming removed 7 bases at V and 4 bases at J, with 19 bases between. In germline, CDR1 is LNHDA, CDR2 SQIVND (reference sequence). This CDR3 contains 15 residues. The CDR3 loop is CASTRQGLTTYGYTF. The CDR3 DNA reads TGTGCCAGTACCCGGCAGGGCCTTACCACCTATGGCTACACCTTC.

V usage is TRBV15 and J usage is TRBJ1-1, with D tentatively TRBD1 (6 bases). The CDR3 consists of 14 residues. Deletions cut 6 bases from V and 0 bases from J, with 11 bases between. The germline CDR1 and CDR2 sequences are LNHNV and YYDKDF (reference sequence). The CDR3 DNA reads TGTGCCACCAGGAGGGGGGCTATGAACACTGAAGCTTTCTTT. Translated: CATRRGAMNTEAFF.

The chain employs TRBV7-9 and TRBJ1-1; no firm D call. This CDR3 contains 11 residues. V was clipped by 8 bases and J by 8 bases, with 12 bases between them. CDR1 is SEHNR and CDR2 is FQNEAQ in the germline V gene (reference sequence). The CDR3 here is CASQLETEAFF. The CDR3 bases are TGTGCCAGCCAACTGGAGACAGAAGCTTTCTTT.